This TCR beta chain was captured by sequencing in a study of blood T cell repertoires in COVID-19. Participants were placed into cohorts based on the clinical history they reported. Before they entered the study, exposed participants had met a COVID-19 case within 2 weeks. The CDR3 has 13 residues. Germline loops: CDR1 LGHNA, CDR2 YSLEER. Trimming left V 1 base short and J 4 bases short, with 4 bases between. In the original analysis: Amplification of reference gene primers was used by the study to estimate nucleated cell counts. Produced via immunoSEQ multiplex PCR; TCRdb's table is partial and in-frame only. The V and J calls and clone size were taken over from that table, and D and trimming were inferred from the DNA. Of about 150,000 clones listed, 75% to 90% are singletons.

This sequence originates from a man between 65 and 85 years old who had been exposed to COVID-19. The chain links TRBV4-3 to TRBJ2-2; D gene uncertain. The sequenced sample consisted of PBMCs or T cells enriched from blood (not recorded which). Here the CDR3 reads CASSQAGTGELFF. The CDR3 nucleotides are TGCGCCAGCAGCCAAGCAGGCACCGGGGAGCTGTTTTTT.